These T cell receptor beta chains were read from a single sample in a study of T cells after yellow fever vaccination. Via MiXCR, TCRdb re-called the 5' RACE reads, giving one row per CDR3 protein. The sample carries some 63,000 distinct CDR3 sequences, approximately 7.4% recorded once. Specimen: CD8+ T cells sorted from PBMCs, collected 15 days after the yellow fever booster vaccination. The receptors come from a man aged 25 to 40 who received the YFV17D yellow fever vaccine. Both conserved end residues are trimmed from each CDR3. The order of the fields is CDR3 protein, J gene, D gene, V gene. The D gene is left open where the match is weak.

CDR3 protein: ASSQESEQETQY
J gene: TRBJ2-5
D gene: NA
V gene: TRBV4-2

CDR3 protein: ASSQGLAGTNEQY
J gene: TRBJ2-7
D gene: TRBD2
V gene: TRBV2

CDR3 protein: ASSSGGPPRYRELF
J gene: TRBJ2-2
D gene: NA
V gene: TRBV5-6

CDR3 protein: ASSHKTQRGLQETQY
J gene: TRBJ2-5
D gene: NA
V gene: TRBV4-3

CDR3 protein: ASSAGTPTYGYT
J gene: TRBJ1-2
D gene: NA
V gene: TRBV9

CDR3 protein: ASSLDGASTDTQY
J gene: TRBJ2-3
D gene: NA
V gene: TRBV7-8

CDR3 protein: ASSLGASDNEQF
J gene: TRBJ2-1
D gene: NA
V gene: TRBV12-3/TRBV12-4

CDR3 protein: SARHPGLAGGTTDTQY
J gene: TRBJ2-3
D gene: TRBD2
V gene: TRBV20-1

CDR3 protein: ASSGRGEVTGELF
J gene: TRBJ2-2
D gene: NA
V gene: TRBV5-1

CDR3 protein: ASSAEETQY
J gene: TRBJ2-5
D gene: NA
V gene: TRBV25-1

CDR3 protein: ASRRLAGVITGELF
J gene: TRBJ2-2
D gene: TRBD2
V gene: TRBV12-3/TRBV12-4

CDR3 protein: SFIYGELAYNEQF
J gene: TRBJ2-1
D gene: NA
V gene: TRBV20-1